The next 5 T cell receptor beta chains were all read from a single sample in a study of shared clonotypes between healthy human individuals. Generated by immunoSEQ multiplex PCR, the TCRdb table keeps only in-frame clones and is missing some. The table lists hundreds of thousands of clones, roughly 78% of them singletons. The sample consisted of memory CD4+ T cells sorted from blood. Indicated subset: CD45RA-negative fraction. These receptors were taken from a woman in her thirties in good health.

The count of this clone is one. The chain combines TRBV6-1 with TRBJ1-2; perhaps TRBD1 as D (6 bases). There are 16 residues in the CDR3. The V end was cut by 4 bases, the J end by 0 bases, with 15 bases between. Per the germline V gene, CDR1 is MNHNS and CDR2 is SASEGT. CDR3 region: CASSVYGTQANYGYTF. In DNA, the CDR3 is TGTGCCAGCAGTGTCTACGGGACACAAGCTAACTATGGCTACACCTTC.

The CDR3 spells CAISEIARDEAFF. Written as DNA, the CDR3 is TGTGCCATCAGTGAGATAGCCAGAGATGAAGCTTTCTTT. The gene calls are TRBV10-3 and TRBJ1-1, with D hard to call. Trimming cost V 2 bases and J 7 bases, with 11 bases left between them. The CDR3 is made up of 13 amino acids. From germline, CDR1 is ENHRY and CDR2 SYGVKD.

The CDR3 loop is CASSIITSGYNEQFF. Written as DNA, the CDR3 is TGTGCCAGTAGTATTATCACTAGCGGATACAATGAGCAGTTCTTC. The chain employs TRBV19 and TRBJ2-1, with TRBD2 identical over 8 bases. This CDR3 contains 15 residues. In germline, CDR1 is LNHDA, CDR2 SQIVND (reference sequence). V was pared by 3 bases and J by 4 bases, with 5 bases of the junction left unmatched.

The chain has TRBV2 and TRBJ2-1; D gene ambiguous. This CDR3 comprises 14 residues. Trimming pared 6 bases from V and 0 bases from J, leaving 9 bases between. Germline values: CDR1 SNHLY, CDR2 FYNNEI. CDR3 amino acids: CASRFQSSYNEQFF. The CDR3 bases are TGTGCCAGCAGGTTCCAAAGCTCCTACAATGAGCAGTTCTTC.

This clone has more than one count but fewer than ten. This chain uses TRBV5-1 with TRBJ1-3; D is undetermined. Germline-derived CDR1 and CDR2 are SGHRS and YFSETQ. Trimming took off 0 bases at V and 0 bases at J, with 13 bases between the two ends. The CDR3 has 17 residues. The CDR3 nucleotides are TGCGCCAGCAGCTTGGGCCCCGGGGAAGGCTCTGGAAACACCATATATTTT. Its translation is CASSLGPGEGSGNTIYF.